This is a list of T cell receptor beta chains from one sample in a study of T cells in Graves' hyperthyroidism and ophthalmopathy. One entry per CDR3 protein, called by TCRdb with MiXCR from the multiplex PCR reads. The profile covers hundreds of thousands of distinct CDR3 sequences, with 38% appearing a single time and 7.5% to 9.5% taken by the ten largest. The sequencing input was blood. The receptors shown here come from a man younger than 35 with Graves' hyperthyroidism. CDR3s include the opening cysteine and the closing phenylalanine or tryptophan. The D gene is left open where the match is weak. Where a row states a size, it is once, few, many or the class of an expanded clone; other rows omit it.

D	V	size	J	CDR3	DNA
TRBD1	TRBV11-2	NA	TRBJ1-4	CASGSRTGDEKLFF	TGTGCCAGCGGCTCCAGGACAGGGGATGAAAAACTGTTTTTT
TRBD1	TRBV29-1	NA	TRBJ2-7	CSPPGQSYEQYF	TGCAGCCCCCCGGGACAGTCCTACGAGCAGTACTTC
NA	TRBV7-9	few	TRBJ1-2	CASSLLLGGYTF	TGTGCCAGCAGCTTGCTTCTTGGGGGCTACACCTTC
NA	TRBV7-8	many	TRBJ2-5	CASSSRPEEETQYF	TGTGCCAGCAGCTCCCGGCCCGAGGAAGAGACCCAGTACTTC
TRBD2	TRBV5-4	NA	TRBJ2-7	CASSKREGDYEQYF	TGTGCCAGCAGCAAGCGGGAGGGGGACTACGAGCAGTACTTC
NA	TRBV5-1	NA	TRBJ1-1	CASSLARGSGVTEAFF	TGCGCCAGCAGCTTGGCCCGAGGCAGCGGGGTCACTGAAGCTTTCTTT
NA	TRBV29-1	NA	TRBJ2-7	CSLVGRSYEQYF	TGCAGCTTAGTAGGGCGCTCCTACGAGCAGTACTTC
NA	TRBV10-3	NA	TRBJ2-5	CAISDGTDLGGETQYF	TGTGCCATCAGTGACGGGACGGACTTGGGAGGCGAGACCCAGTACTTC
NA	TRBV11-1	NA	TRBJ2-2	CASSPLALDTGELFF	TGTGCCAGCAGCCCCCTGGCTCTGGACACCGGGGAGCTGTTTTTT
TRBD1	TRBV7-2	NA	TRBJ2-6	CTSSRITGAGANVLTF	TGCACCAGCAGCCGAATCACAGGGGCCGGGGCCAACGTCCTGACTTTC
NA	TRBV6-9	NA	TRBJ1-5	CASSLFRPRPPQHF	TGTGCCAGCAGTTTATTTCGTCCGCGTCCGCCCCAGCATTTT
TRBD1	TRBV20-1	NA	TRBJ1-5	CSATRTGITNQPQHF	TGCAGTGCCACCAGGACAGGGATCACTAATCAGCCCCAGCATTTT
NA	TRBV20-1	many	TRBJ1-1	CSARFPGAEAFF	TGCAGTGCTAGATTCCCTGGCGCTGAAGCTTTCTTT
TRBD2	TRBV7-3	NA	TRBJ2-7	CASSLTAGGRNEQYF	TGTGCCAGCAGCTTAACCGCGGGAGGGCGGAACGAGCAGTACTTC
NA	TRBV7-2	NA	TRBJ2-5	CASRETGLQETQYF	TGTGCCAGCAGAGAGACAGGCCTCCAAGAGACCCAGTACTTC
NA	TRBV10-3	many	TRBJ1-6	CAISEAAVGSPLHF	TGTGCCATCAGTGAGGCTGCCGTTGGGTCACCCCTCCACTTT
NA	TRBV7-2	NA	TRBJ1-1	CASSLGKVGVAEAFF	TGTGCCAGCAGCTTAGGGAAGGTTGGGGTAGCTGAAGCTTTCTTT
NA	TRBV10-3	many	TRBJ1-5	CAISEDGSYRPQHF	TGTGCCATCAGTGAGGACGGCTCCTATCGGCCCCAGCATTTT
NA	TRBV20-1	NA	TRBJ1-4	CSASGLAGDEKLFF	TGCAGTGCTAGTGGACTAGCGGGCGATGAAAAACTGTTTTTT
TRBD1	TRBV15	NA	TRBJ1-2	CATSSVEGAGYGYTF	TGTGCCACCAGCAGTGTAGAGGGGGCCGGCTATGGCTACACCTTC
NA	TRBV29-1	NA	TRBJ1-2	CSLEDFGYTF	TGCAGCTTAGAGGATTTTGGCTACACCTTC
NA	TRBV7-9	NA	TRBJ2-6	CASSLWAGSGANVLTF	TGTGCCAGCAGTTTATGGGCAGGGTCTGGGGCCAACGTCCTGACTTTC
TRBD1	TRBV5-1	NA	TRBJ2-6	CASSLVQGAIAGANVLTF	TGCGCCAGCAGCTTGGTTCAGGGGGCGATCGCTGGGGCCAACGTCCTGACTTTC
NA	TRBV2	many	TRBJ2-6	CASSDYPSGANVLTF	TGTGCCAGCAGTGATTACCCCTCTGGGGCCAACGTCCTGACTTTC
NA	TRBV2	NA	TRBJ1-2	CASSSKHGNYGYTF	TGTGCCAGCAGTTCAAAACACGGGAACTATGGCTACACCTTC
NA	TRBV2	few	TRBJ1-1	CASSTSPDEGTMNTEAFF	TGTGCCAGCAGTACTTCCCCTGACGAGGGGACAATGAACACTGAAGCTTTCTTT
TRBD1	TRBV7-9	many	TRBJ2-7	CASSLPGGYEQYF	TGTGCCAGCAGCTTGCCAGGGGGCTACGAGCAGTACTTC
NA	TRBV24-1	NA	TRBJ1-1	CARTNTEAFF	TGTGCTAGGACAAACACTGAAGCTTTCTTT
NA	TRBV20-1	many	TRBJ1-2	CSAGSLAYGYTF	TGCAGTGCTGGTTCTCTCGCCTATGGCTACACCTTC
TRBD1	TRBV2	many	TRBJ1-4	CASTGTAQTATNEKLFF	TGTGCCAGCACCGGGACAGCCCAAACTGCAACTAATGAAAAACTGTTTTTT
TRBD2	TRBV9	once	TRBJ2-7	CASSRLSGRWDEQYF	TGTGCCAGCAGTCGCCTGAGCGGGAGGTGGGACGAGCAGTACTTC
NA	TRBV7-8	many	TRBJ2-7	CASSLAGIEHEQYF	TGTGCCAGCAGCTTAGCAGGGATTGAACACGAGCAGTACTTC
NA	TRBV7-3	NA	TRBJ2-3	CASSLRSRSTDTQYF	TGTGCCAGCAGCTTGCGTAGCAGGAGCACAGATACGCAGTATTTT
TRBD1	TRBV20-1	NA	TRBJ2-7	CSAREGTVTYEQYF	TGCAGTGCCAGAGAGGGGACAGTCACCTACGAGCAGTACTTC
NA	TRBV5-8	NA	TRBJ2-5	CASSSSSAQETQYF	TGTGCCAGCAGCTCCTCTAGCGCCCAAGAGACCCAGTACTTC